The 32 T cell receptor beta chains below come from one sample, sequenced in a study of blood T cell repertoires in COVID-19. Generated by immunoSEQ multiplex PCR, the TCRdb table keeps only in-frame clones and is missing some. In the table there are approximately 230,000 clones, around 80% of which are singletons. The sequenced sample consisted of PBMCs or T cells enriched from blood (not recorded which). All receptors derive from a man aged 40-50 years who had recovered from COVID-19.

The genes are TRBV28 and TRBJ1-5; D not certain. The ends were cut back, 5 bases at V and 3 bases at J, with 17 bases in the middle. Germline CDR1 and CDR2: MDHEN and SYDVKM. The CDR3 sequence is 16 residues long. The CDR3: CASSAFEAPSNQPQHF. Written as DNA, the CDR3 is TGTGCCAGCAGTGCCTTTGAGGCCCCATCCAATCAGCCCCAGCATTTT. Supplemented by reference TRBV28 and TRBJ1-5, the full variable domain reads DVKVTQSSRYLVKRTGEKVFLECVQDMDHENMFWYRQDPGLGLRLIYFSYDVKMKEKGDIPEGYSVSREKKERFSLILESASTNQTSMYLCASSAFEAPSNQPQHFGDGTRLSIL.

The rearrangement links TRBV24-1 to TRBJ2-2; 8 nucleotides align to TRBD2. This CDR3 has 16 amino acids. V gave up 4 bases and J gave up 4 bases; unmatched junction bases: 7. CDR1 KGHDR and CDR2 SFDVKD come from the germline V gene. This CDR3 reads CATSDPGLAVTGELFF. Here the CDR3 DNA reads TGTGCCACCAGTGACCCCGGACTAGCCGTCACCGGGGAGCTGTTTTTT.

The sample holds many counts of this clone. V is TRBV11-2 and J is TRBJ2-3; TRBD2 aligns across 8 bases. Germline-derived CDR1 and CDR2 are SGHAT and FQNNGV. This CDR3 is 15 amino acids long. Trimming at V came to 8 bases and at J to 5 bases, leaving 12 bases not matched to a gene. The CDR3, as DNA: TGTGCCAGCCCCTCCCCGGGGGGGCCTGGAGATACGCAGTATTTT. Its translation: CASPSPGGPGDTQYF.

V and J are TRBV2 and TRBJ1-1; a weak D match, TRBD1 (6 bases). This CDR3 spans 15 amino acids. V was clipped by 6 bases and J by 6 bases, with 20 bases between them. In germline, CDR1 is SNHLY, CDR2 FYNNEI. The CDR3 bases are TGTGCCAGCAGCCCCGGACAGCCCCTTGGGCCTGAAGCTTTCTTT. This sequence encodes CASSPGQPLGPEAFF. Together with reference TRBV2 and TRBJ1-1, the CDR3 gives the full variable domain: EPEVTQTPSHQVTQMGQEVILRCVPISNHLYFYWYRQILGQKVEFLVSFYNNEISEKSEIFDDQFSVERPDGSNFTLKIRSTKLEDSAMYFCASSPGQPLGPEAFFGQGTRLTVV.

This clone was picked up a small number of times. This sequence joins TRBV7-2 and TRBJ2-5; D not certain. Trimming took 1 base from V and 3 from J, leaving 9 bases between them. The CDR3 totals 14 residues. Per the germline V gene, CDR1 is SGHTA and CDR2 is FQGNSA. The CDR3 reads CASSLVAAEETQYF. CDR3 nucleotide sequence: TGTGCCAGCAGCTTAGTAGCAGCCGAAGAGACCCAGTACTTC.

This sequence joins TRBV19 and TRBJ2-7; D is possibly TRBD1 (7 bases). With 3 bases removed from V and 4 bases from J, the gap between germline ends came to 16 bases. Germline V gene lookup returns CDR1 LNHDA and CDR2 SQIVND (reference sequence). CDR3 length: 15 amino acids. This CDR3 reads CASSIGGGESYEQYF. The CDR3 DNA follows: TGTGCCAGTAGTATCGGAGGGGGCGAATCGTACGAGCAGTACTTC.

The chain combines TRBV7-9 with TRBJ1-3; a possible D gene is TRBD1 (5 bases). Trimming shortened V by 3 bases and J by 8 bases, and 14 bases separated the two germline ends. The CDR3 is made up of 14 amino acids. Germline lookup yields CDR1 SEHNR and CDR2 FQNEAQ (reference sequence). For the CDR3, the DNA is TGTGCCAGCAGCTTGGTCGGGACTTTTGACACCATATATTTT. It yields the protein CASSLVGTFDTIYF. The full variable domain, completed using reference TRBV7-9 and TRBJ1-3, is DTGVSQNPRHKITKRGQNVTFRCDPISEHNRLYWYRQTLGQGPEFLTYFQNEAQLEKSRLLSDRFSAERPKGSFSTLEIQRTEQGDSAMYLCASSLVGTFDTIYFGEGSWLTVV.

The chain couples TRBV9 to TRBJ2-2, with D possibly being TRBD2 (6 bases). CDR3 length: 13 residues. Looked up from germline, CDR1 is SGDLS and CDR2 is YYNGEE. Trimming stripped 7 bases from V and 2 bases from J, with 9 bases between. This CDR3 reads CASAGRNTGELFF. DNA for the CDR3: TGTGCCAGCGCGGGGAGAAACACCGGGGAGCTGTTTTTT.

The chain couples TRBV28 to TRBJ1-2; 7 bases agree with TRBD1. The junction had 3 bases not matched to a gene; V was cut back by 5 bases and J by 6 bases. CDR3 length equals 12 residues. CDR1 and CDR2 (germline): MDHEN, SYDVKM. CDR3 amino acids: CASSLTGDGYTF. CDR3 bases: TGTGCCAGCAGTCTAACAGGGGATGGCTACACCTTC.

This sequence joins TRBV2 and TRBJ1-1; TRBD1 matches 7 bases. The germline V gene has CDR1 SNHLY and CDR2 FYNNEI. The V segment lost 6 bases and the J segment 4 bases; nucleotides outside the gene matches: 2. There are 12 residues in the CDR3. Written as DNA, the CDR3 is TGTGCCAGCAGAGACAGGGTCACTGAAGCTTTCTTT. The encoded protein is CASRDRVTEAFF.

This chain links TRBV10-1 with TRBJ2-7, with a tentative D call TRBD2 (5 bases). CDR3 size: 18 residues. V dropped 0 bases and J dropped 2 bases, with 20 bases sitting between them. CDR1 and CDR2 (germline): WNHNN, SYGVQD (reference sequence). The CDR3 here is CASSESTVRLPGTYEQYF. The CDR3 bases are TGCGCCAGCAGTGAGTCCACAGTGCGACTACCGGGGACCTACGAGCAGTACTTC.

This rearrangement joins TRBV7-2 to TRBJ1-1, with 7 bases matching TRBD1. This CDR3 spans 14 amino acids. CDR1 is SGHTA, CDR2 FQGNSA, per germline. After removal of 5 bases from V and 6 bases from J, the junction contained 9 bases not matched to a gene. The CDR3 sequence is CASSVQQGRPEAFF. As DNA, the CDR3 is TGTGCCAGCAGCGTACAACAGGGGAGACCTGAAGCTTTCTTT.

The chain is built from TRBV4-2 and TRBJ1-2, with TRBD1 matching over 7 bases. CDR1 is LGHNA, CDR2 YNFKEQ, per germline. Trimming took 1 base from V and 0 from J; bases not matched to a gene: 5. CDR3 size: 16 residues. The CDR3 sequence is CASSQVGTASNYGYTF. The CDR3 DNA is TGTGCCAGCAGCCAAGTTGGGACAGCGTCTAACTATGGCTACACCTTC.

This chain uses TRBV7-2 with TRBJ1-4; D gene uncertain. Germline V gene lookup returns CDR1 SGHTA and CDR2 FQGNSA. CDR3 size: 15 residues. Trimming left V 6 bases short and J 8 bases short, with 19 bases between. The CDR3 region is CASSPTGYAGEKLFF. In DNA form, the CDR3 reads TGTGCCAGCAGTCCTACGGGCTACGCGGGGGAAAAACTGTTTTTT.

The chain combines TRBV27 with TRBJ2-2; possible D gene TRBD2, 5 bases. This CDR3 has 16 amino acids. Between the trimmed V and J ends, which lost 6 bases and 1 base, there was a span of 15 bases. CDR1 and CDR2 from the germline V gene are MNHEY and SMNVEV (reference sequence). CDR3 coding DNA: TGTGCCAGCAGCCCCTTCAGGACTTTGAACACCGGGGAGCTGTTTTTT. Protein sequence: CASSPFRTLNTGELFF.

CDR3 coding DNA: TGTGCCAGCACCGGGACAGGGCGGGGGTCACCCCTCCACTTT. Residues: CASTGTGRGSPLHF. This chain connects TRBV2 to TRBJ1-6; 9 bases are shared with TRBD1. The trim removed 7 bases at V and 10 bases at J, leaving 8 bases unmatched. The CDR3 extends over 14 amino acids. The germline CDR1 and CDR2 sequences are SNHLY and FYNNEI.

This clone was detected only a few times. The chain has TRBV7-2 and TRBJ1-3; D gene ambiguous. Trimming took off 3 bases at V and 0 bases at J, with 3 bases between the two ends. CDR1 and CDR2 from the germline V gene are SGHTA and FQGNSA. The CDR3 is 13 amino acids. CDR3 sequence reads: CASSFLSGNTIYF. The CDR3, as DNA: TGTGCCAGCAGCTTCCTCTCTGGAAACACCATATATTTT.

A note on this clone: This same CDR3 is encoded by further DNA sequences in the sample. V is TRBV5-8 and J is TRBJ2-7; tentative D call: TRBD1 (6 bases). The CDR3 covers 14 residues. Germline CDR1 is SGHTS and CDR2 is YDEGEE. Trimming pared 0 bases from V and 3 bases from J, leaving 10 bases between. The CDR3 region has the DNA TGTGCCAGCAGCTTGGCGGGCAGGGGCTACGAGCAGTACTTC. It encodes CASSLAGRGYEQYF.

This clone was picked up one time. The gene calls are TRBV24-1 and TRBJ2-7; no reliable D call. The CDR3 has 14 residues. CDR1 KGHDR and CDR2 SFDVKD come from the germline V gene. Trimming left V 4 bases short and J 4 bases short, with 13 bases between. CDR3 residues: CATSDHSSIYEQYF. In DNA, the CDR3 is TGTGCCACCAGTGACCATTCGAGCATTTACGAGCAGTACTTC.

The genes are TRBV5-1 and TRBJ1-1; D ambiguous. Trimming pared 0 bases from V and 2 bases from J, leaving 11 bases between. This CDR3 has 15 amino acids. The germline gives CDR1 SGHRS, CDR2 YFSETQ. The CDR3: CASSLAYSANTEAFF. The CDR3 nucleotides read TGCGCCAGCAGCTTGGCCTACAGTGCTAACACTGAAGCTTTCTTT.

V is TRBV4-3 and J is TRBJ1-4; D is perhaps TRBD1 (6 bases). The CDR3 sequence is 16 residues long. Germline CDR1 is LGHNA and CDR2 is YSLEER. Trimming left V 1 base short and J 8 bases short, with 17 bases between. The CDR3 here is CASSQAARTDNEKLFF. CDR3 DNA: TGCGCCAGCAGCCAAGCAGCGAGGACAGATAACGAAAAACTGTTTTTT.

V gene TRBV6-5 combines with J gene TRBJ1-2; TRBD1 matches at 9 bases. Losses at the gene ends were 5 bases for V and 8 bases for J; bases not matched to a gene: 6. Germline CDR1 MNHEY, CDR2 SVGAGI. CDR3 length equals 13 residues. The chain's CDR3 is CASSLQGAVGYTF. DNA for the CDR3: TGTGCCAGCAGTCTACAGGGGGCGGTGGGCTACACCTTC.

The gene calls are TRBV11-1 and TRBJ1-6; 10 nucleotides align to TRBD1. CDR1 is SGHAT, CDR2 FQDESV, per germline (reference sequence). The trim removed 2 bases at V and 8 bases at J, leaving 6 bases unmatched. This CDR3 has 16 amino acids. The DNA for the CDR3 is TGTGCCAGCAGCTTACCAACGGGACAGGGGTATTCACCCCTCCACTTT. This encodes CASSLPTGQGYSPLHF.

CDR3 sequence (DNA): TGTGCCAGTAGTCGCCAGGGTGTCTTGACCGGGGAGCTGTTTTTT. Translating it yields CASSRQGVLTGELFF. The rearrangement links TRBV19 to TRBJ2-2; TRBD1 might be the D (5 bases). Germline V lookup: CDR1 LNHDA, CDR2 SQIVND (reference sequence). CDR3 length: 15 residues. V lost 5 bases to trimming and J lost 5 bases, with 15 bases between them.

This rearrangement joins TRBV29-1 to TRBJ2-2; D is undetermined. From germline, CDR1 is SQVTM and CDR2 ANQGSEA. This CDR3 comprises 13 residues. V was trimmed by 6 bases and J by 1 base, leaving 9 bases between them. The CDR3, as DNA: TGCAGCGTACGTACAAGGAACACCGGGGAGCTGTTTTTT. Translating gives CSVRTRNTGELFF.

This sequence joins TRBV7-9 and TRBJ2-1; TRBD2 might be the D (6 bases). Germline V gene data show CDR1 as SEHNR and CDR2 as FQNEAQ (reference sequence). The CDR3 contains 12 residues. V was shortened by 3 bases and J by 7 bases, with 7 bases between the two germline ends. This CDR3 is CASSLTSNEQFF. The CDR3 nucleotides are TGTGCCAGCAGCTTGACTAGTAATGAGCAGTTCTTC.

V usage is TRBV5-1 and J usage is TRBJ1-2; TRBD1 might be the D (6 bases). This CDR3 has 16 amino acids. Trimming shortened V by 2 bases and J by 1 base, and 15 bases separated the two germline ends. Germline V lookup: CDR1 SGHRS, CDR2 YFSETQ. CDR3 nucleotide sequence: TGCGCCAGCAGCTTCGGGACAACCCTCCTTAACTATGGCTACACCTTC. Its translation is CASSFGTTLLNYGYTF. Variable domain in full (rest from reference TRBV5-1 and TRBJ1-2): KAGVTQTPRYLIKTRGQQVTLSCSPISGHRSVSWYQQTPGQGLQFLFEYFSETQRNKGNFPGRFSGRQFSNSRSEMNVSTLELGDSALYLCASSFGTTLLNYGYTFGSGTRLTVV.

CDR3 loop: CASSLSGERHYNEQFF. The CDR3, as DNA: TGTGCCAGCAGCTTGTCGGGGGAACGTCACTACAATGAGCAGTTCTTC. The chain carries TRBV5-8 and TRBJ2-1; TRBD2 might be the D (6 bases). The CDR3 has 16 residues. Germline V gene lookup returns CDR1 SGHTS and CDR2 YDEGEE. V gave up 1 base and J gave up 3 bases, with 14 bases separating them.

V usage is TRBV10-3 and J usage is TRBJ2-3; 8 bases are a match to TRBD2. J gave up 5 bases and V 2 bases, and 6 bases lay outside the gene matches. CDR3 size: 15 residues. Germline values: CDR1 ENHRY, CDR2 SYGVKD. CDR3: CAISERRGGLDTQYF. CDR3 DNA sequence: TGTGCCATCAGTGAGCGACGGGGGGGCTTAGATACGCAGTATTTT.

The CDR3 coding sequence is TGCGCCAGCAGCCCCAGCTCCTATAATTCACCCCTCCACTTT. Protein product: CASSPSSYNSPLHF. The rearrangement uses TRBV10-1 and TRBJ1-6; D is uncertain. V lost 6 bases and J 0 bases, leaving 6 bases between the germline ends. This CDR3 region has 14 residues. Germline V gene sequence: CDR1 WNHNN, CDR2 SYGVQD (reference sequence).

This clone has only a few counts. This rearrangement joins TRBV28 to TRBJ1-5, with D tentatively TRBD1 (5 bases). V was pared by 3 bases and J by 5 bases, with 11 bases between. This CDR3 is built from 14 residues. Germline V lookup: CDR1 MDHEN, CDR2 SYDVKM. In DNA form, the CDR3 reads TGTGCCAGCAGTTTCTTGACAGTAGATCAGCCCCAGCATTTT. Protein: CASSFLTVDQPQHF.

The chain employs TRBV7-3 and TRBJ1-6; TRBD1 might be the D (6 bases). The germline V gene encodes CDR1 SGHTA and CDR2 FQGTGA. V was trimmed by 2 bases and J by 12 bases, leaving 8 bases between them. This CDR3 is 12 amino acids long. CDR3 nucleotides: TGTGCCAGCAGCTTAGTACAGGGACCCCTCCACTTT. Translation: CASSLVQGPLHF.